This TCR beta chain originates from a study of blood T cell repertoires in COVID-19. Turning to the study itself: Material from acute and convalescent COVID-19 was sourced from the United States, Italy and Spain. Sample material is recorded as cDNA or gDNA derived from T cells, B-cell-depleted T cells, or PBMCs.

Germline V gene sequence: CDR1 MNHEY, CDR2 SVGEGT. V lost 6 bases and J lost 6; bases outside the gene matches: 7. The CDR3 is made up of 13 amino acids. The authors' processing: Using reference gene primer amplification, nucleated cell counts were estimated. TCRdb's copy holds only in-frame clones and misses some; the assay was immunoSEQ multiplex PCR. The DNA gave D and trimming, while V, J and clone size come from that table. The table shows some 300,000 clones, with almost 90% occurring only once. Seattle's cohort entered during active infection and was followed longitudinally. This clonotype originated in a woman in her thirties or forties with COVID-19, enrolled during active disease. The sequencing input was peripheral blood. V is TRBV6-2 or TRBV6-3 and J is TRBJ1-2, with 7 bases that match TRBD1. CDR3 loop: CASSPRGSDGYTF. The CDR3 DNA sequence: TGTGCCAGCAGCCCCAGGGGGTCTGATGGCTACACCTTC.